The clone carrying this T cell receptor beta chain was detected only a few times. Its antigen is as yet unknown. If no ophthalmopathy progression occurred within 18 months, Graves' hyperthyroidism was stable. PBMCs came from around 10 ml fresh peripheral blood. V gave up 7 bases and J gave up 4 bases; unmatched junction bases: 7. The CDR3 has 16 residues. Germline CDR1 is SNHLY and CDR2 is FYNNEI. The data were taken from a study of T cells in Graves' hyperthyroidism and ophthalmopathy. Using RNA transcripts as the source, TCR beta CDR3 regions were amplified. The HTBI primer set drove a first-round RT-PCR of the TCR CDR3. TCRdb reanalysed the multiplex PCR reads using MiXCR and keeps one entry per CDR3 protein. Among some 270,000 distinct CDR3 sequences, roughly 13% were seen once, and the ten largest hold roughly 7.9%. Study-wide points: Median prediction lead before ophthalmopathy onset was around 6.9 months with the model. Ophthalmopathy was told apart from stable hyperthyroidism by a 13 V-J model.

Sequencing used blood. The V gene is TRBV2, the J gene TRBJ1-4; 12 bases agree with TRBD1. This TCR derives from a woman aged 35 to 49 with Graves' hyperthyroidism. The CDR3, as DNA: TGTGCCAGCACCCCGGGGGACAGGGGGCTTAATGAAAAACTGTTTTTT. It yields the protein CASTPGDRGLNEKLFF.